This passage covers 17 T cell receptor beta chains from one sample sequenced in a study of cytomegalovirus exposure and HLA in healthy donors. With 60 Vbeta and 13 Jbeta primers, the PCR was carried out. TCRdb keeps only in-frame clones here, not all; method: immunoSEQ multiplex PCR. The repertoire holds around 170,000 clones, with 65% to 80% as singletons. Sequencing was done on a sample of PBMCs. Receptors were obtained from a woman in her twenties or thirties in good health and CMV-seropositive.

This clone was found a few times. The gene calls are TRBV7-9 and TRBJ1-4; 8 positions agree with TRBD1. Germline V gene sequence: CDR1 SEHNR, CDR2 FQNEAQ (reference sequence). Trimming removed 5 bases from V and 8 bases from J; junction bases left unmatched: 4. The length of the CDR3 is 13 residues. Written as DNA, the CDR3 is TGTGCCAGCAGCCCCGGACAGGGCGAAAAACTGTTTTTT. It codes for CASSPGQGEKLFF.

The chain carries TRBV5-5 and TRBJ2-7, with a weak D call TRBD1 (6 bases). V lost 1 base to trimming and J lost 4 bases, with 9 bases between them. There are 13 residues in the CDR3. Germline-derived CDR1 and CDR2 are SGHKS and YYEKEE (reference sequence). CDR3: CASSLYQGYEQYF. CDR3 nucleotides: TGTGCCAGCAGCTTGTATCAGGGGTACGAGCAGTACTTC.

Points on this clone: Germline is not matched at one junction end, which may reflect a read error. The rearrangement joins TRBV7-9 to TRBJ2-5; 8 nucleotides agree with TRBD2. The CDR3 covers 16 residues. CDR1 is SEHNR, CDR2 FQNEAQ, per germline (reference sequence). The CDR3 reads CSSSLGAGDSQETQYF. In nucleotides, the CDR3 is TGTTCCAGCAGCTTAGGAGCGGGGGACTCCCAAGAGACCCAGTACTTC.

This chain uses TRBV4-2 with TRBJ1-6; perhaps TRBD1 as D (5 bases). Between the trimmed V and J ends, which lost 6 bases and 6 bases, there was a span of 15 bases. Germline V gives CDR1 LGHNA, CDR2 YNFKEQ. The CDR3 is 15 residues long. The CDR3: CASRPDSFFNSPLHF. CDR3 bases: TGTGCCAGCAGACCCGACAGCTTCTTTAATTCACCCCTCCACTTT.

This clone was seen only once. The DNA of the CDR3 is TGCGCCAGCAGTGACGGGTCAATGGGAGCGTTGCCCCAGCATTTT. It translates to CASSDGSMGALPQHF. V and J are TRBV10-2 and TRBJ1-5; unclear D gene. The CDR3 sequence is 15 residues long. Germline assignment: CDR1 WSHSY and CDR2 SAAADI. Trimming left V 3 bases short and J 9 bases short, with 18 bases between.

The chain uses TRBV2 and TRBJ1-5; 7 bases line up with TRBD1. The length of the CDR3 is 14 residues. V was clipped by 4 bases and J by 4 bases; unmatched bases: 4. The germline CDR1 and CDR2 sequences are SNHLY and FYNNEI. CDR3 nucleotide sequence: TGTGCCAGCAGTGTTGAGGGGGCTAATCAGCCCCAGCATTTT. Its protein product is CASSVEGANQPQHF.

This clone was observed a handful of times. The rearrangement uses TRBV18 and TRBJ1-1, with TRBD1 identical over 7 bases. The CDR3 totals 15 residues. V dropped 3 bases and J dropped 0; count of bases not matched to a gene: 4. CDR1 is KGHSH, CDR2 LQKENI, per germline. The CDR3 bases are TGTGCCAGCTCACCGCCGGGACAGATGAACACTGAAGCTTTCTTT. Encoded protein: CASSPPGQMNTEAFF.

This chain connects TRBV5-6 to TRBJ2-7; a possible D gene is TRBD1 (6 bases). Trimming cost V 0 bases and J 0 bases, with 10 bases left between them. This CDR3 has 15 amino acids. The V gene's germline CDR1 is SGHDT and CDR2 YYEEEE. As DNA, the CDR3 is TGTGCCAGCAGCTTGGGGCAGGGGAGCTCCTACGAGCAGTACTTC. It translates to CASSLGQGSSYEQYF.

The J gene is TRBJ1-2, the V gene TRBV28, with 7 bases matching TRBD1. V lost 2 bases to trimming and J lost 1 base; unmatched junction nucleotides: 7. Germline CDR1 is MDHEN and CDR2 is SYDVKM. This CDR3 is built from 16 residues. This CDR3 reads CASSLRGQSFNYGYTF. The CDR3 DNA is TGTGCCAGCAGTTTAAGGGGGCAATCCTTTAACTATGGCTACACCTTC.

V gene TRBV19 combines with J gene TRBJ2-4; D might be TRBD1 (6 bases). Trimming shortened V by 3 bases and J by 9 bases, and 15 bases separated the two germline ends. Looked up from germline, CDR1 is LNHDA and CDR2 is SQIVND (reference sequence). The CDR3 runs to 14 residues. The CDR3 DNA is TGTGCCAGTAGTATTGACTTGCTCAGGGGCATTCAGTACTTC. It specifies CASSIDLLRGIQYF.

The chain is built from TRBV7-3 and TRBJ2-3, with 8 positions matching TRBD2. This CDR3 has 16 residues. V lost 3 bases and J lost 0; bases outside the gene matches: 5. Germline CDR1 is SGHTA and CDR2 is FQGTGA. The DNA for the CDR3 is TGTGCCAGCAGCTTTGGGGCGGGGGGTAGCACAGATACGCAGTATTTT. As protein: CASSFGAGGSTDTQYF.

CDR3 in amino acids: CASSQDTGVSYEQYF. CDR3 nucleotide sequence: TGCGCCAGCAGCCAAGATACAGGGGTTTCCTACGAGCAGTACTTC. The chain combines TRBV4-3 with TRBJ2-5, with TRBD1 matching 7 bases. TRBJ2-7 explains the end of the DNA better; the J call may be wrong. The CDR3 runs to 15 residues. Germline V gene sequence: CDR1 LGHNA, CDR2 YSLEER.

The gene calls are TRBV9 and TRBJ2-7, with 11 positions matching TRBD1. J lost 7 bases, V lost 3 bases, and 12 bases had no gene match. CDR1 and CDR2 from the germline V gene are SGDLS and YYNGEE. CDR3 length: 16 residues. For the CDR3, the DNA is TGTGCCAGCAGCGCTCCCGGGACAGGGGGTACGGGGGAGCAGTACTTC. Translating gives CASSAPGTGGTGEQYF.

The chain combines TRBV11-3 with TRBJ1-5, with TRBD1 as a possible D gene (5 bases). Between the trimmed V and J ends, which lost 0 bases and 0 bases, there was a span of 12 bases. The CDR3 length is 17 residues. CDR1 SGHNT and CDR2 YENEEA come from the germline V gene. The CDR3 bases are TGTGCCAGCAGCTTAGAGTCCCGGGGGTTTAGCAATCAGCCCCAGCATTTT. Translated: CASSLESRGFSNQPQHF.

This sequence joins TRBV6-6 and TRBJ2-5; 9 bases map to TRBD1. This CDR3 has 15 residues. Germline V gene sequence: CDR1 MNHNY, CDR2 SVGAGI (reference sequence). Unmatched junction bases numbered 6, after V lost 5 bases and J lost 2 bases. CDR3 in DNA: TGTGCCAGCAGTCTGGACAGGGGTCGTCAAGAGACCCAGTACTTC. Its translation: CASSLDRGRQETQYF.

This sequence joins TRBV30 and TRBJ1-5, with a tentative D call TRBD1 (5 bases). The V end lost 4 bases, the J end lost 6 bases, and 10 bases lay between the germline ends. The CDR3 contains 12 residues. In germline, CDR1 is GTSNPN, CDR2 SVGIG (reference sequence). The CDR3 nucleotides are TGTGCCTGGACTCAGGGTGGTCAGCCCCAGCATTTT. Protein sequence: CAWTQGGQPQHF.

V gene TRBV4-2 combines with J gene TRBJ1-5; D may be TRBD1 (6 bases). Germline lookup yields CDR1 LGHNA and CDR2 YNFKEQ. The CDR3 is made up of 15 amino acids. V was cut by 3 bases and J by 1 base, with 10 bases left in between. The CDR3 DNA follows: TGTGCCAGCAGCCAGACAGGCCCCAGCAATCAGCCCCAGCATTTT. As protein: CASSQTGPSNQPQHF.